This T cell receptor beta chain is from a study of T cell changes during pregnancy in multiple sclerosis. The CDR3 is 14 amino acids. V lost 7 bases to trimming and J lost 4 bases; unmatched junction nucleotides: 9. Looked up from germline, CDR1 is MRHNA and CDR2 is SNTAGT. The repertoire was sequenced with immunoSEQ multiplex PCR; TCRdb's copy has only in-frame clones and lacks some. This table holds 60,000 or so clones, 91% found once. Specimen: peripheral blood, collected before pregnancy. The chain couples TRBV6-4 to TRBJ2-7, with TRBD2 matching over 8 bases. This clonotype originated in a female donor with multiple sclerosis, enrolled in a pregnancy study. CDR3 nucleotides: TGTGCCAGCACTTATACAACTAGCGGTTACGAGCAGTACTTC. Protein sequence: CASTYTTSGYEQYF.